Each of the 10 T cell receptor beta chains below was sequenced from the same sample in a study of T cells in Graves' hyperthyroidism and ophthalmopathy. TCR beta CDR3 regions were amplified from RNA. The HTBI set primed first-round TCR CDR3 RT-PCR. TCRdb re-derived calls from the multiplex PCR reads in MiXCR, one entry per CDR3 protein. Of about 640,000 distinct CDR3 sequences listed, less than 25% are singletons. The source material was blood. The receptors come from a man aged 25-45 years with Graves' ophthalmopathy.

This clonotype was counted once. The chain couples TRBV5-4 to TRBJ2-2; D not certain. The CDR3 covers 16 residues. V gave up 0 bases and J gave up 0 bases, with 9 bases separating them. CDR1 is SGHNT and CDR2 is YYREEE in the germline V gene (reference sequence). CDR3 residues: CASSLGRTANTGELFF. The DNA for the CDR3 is TGTGCCAGCAGCTTGGGGAGAACAGCGAACACCGGGGAGCTGTTTTTT.

This clonotype was detected a few times. DNA of the CDR3: TGTGCCAGCAGCCTACAGGGTCAGGAGGAGACCCAGTACTTC. Amino acid sequence: CASSLQGQEETQYF. The chain carries TRBV9 and TRBJ2-5, with a weak D call TRBD1 (6 bases). With 4 bases removed from V and 5 bases from J, the gap between germline ends came to 15 bases. The CDR3 length is 14 residues. The germline V gene encodes CDR1 SGDLS and CDR2 YYNGEE. The variable domain in full, with the rest retrieved from reference TRBV9 and TRBJ2-5, is DSGVTQTPKHLITATGQRVTLRCSPRSGDLSVYWYQQSLDQGLQFLIQYYNGEERAKGNILERFSAQQFPDLHSELNLSSLELGDSALYFCASSLQGQEETQYFGPGTRLLVL.

The CDR3 DNA reads TGTGCCAGCAGTGATGGACAGAAACTCCCCTATGGCTACACCTTC. It translates to CASSDGQKLPYGYTF. V gene TRBV6-1 combines with J gene TRBJ1-2; a possible D gene is TRBD1 (6 bases). The CDR3 consists of 15 residues. The V end was cut by 3 bases, the J end by 4 bases, with 15 bases between. Germline CDR1 and CDR2: MNHNS and SASEGT.

This clonotype was observed a handful of times. V is TRBV11-2 and J is TRBJ2-4; D tentatively fits TRBD1 or TRBD2 (5 bases each). CDR3 length: 17 amino acids. Trimming cost V 3 bases and J 6 bases, with 21 bases left between them. Germline values: CDR1 SGHAT, CDR2 FQNNGV. The CDR3, as DNA: TGTGCCAGCAGCTTCCTCCGCCCCCGGGACGAAGGAAACATTCAGTACTTC. It is translated as CASSFLRPRDEGNIQYF.

This clonotype was recorded a few times. The CDR3 reads CASSLSPGGAYEQYF. Here the CDR3 DNA reads TGTGCCAGCAGTTTATCCCCGGGAGGAGCCTACGAGCAGTACTTC. This chain joins TRBV27 and TRBJ2-7, with TRBD2 matching over 7 bases. The CDR3 is made up of 15 amino acids. Germline loops: CDR1 MNHEY, CDR2 SMNVEV (reference sequence). Germline trimming cut 0 bases from V and 2 bases from J; bases unmatched to any gene: 4.

In DNA form, the CDR3 reads TGTGCCAGCAGCCTTACCGGGACAGGGACCCACCATCAGCCCCAGCATTTT. Amino acid sequence: CASSLTGTGTHHQPQHF. The J gene is TRBJ1-5, the V gene TRBV7-9; TRBD1 matches at 9 bases. With 5 bases clipped from V and 5 bases from J, the junction kept 13 bases outside the gene matches. This CDR3 contains 17 residues. Germline CDR1 SEHNR, CDR2 FQNEAQ (reference sequence).

This clonotype was observed at least ten times. This sequence joins TRBV4-1 and TRBJ2-5, with 7 bases fitting TRBD1. Trimming at V came to 4 bases and at J to 3 bases, leaving 8 bases not matched to a gene. CDR3 length: 15 amino acids. Germline lookup yields CDR1 MGHRA and CDR2 YSYEKL. CDR3 coding DNA: TGCGCCAGCAGCCTATCACAGGGGCGGAAAGAGACCCAGTACTTC. Encoded protein: CASSLSQGRKETQYF.

The chain has TRBV7-2 and TRBJ2-2; tentative D call: TRBD2 (5 bases). CDR1 and CDR2 from the germline V gene are SGHTA and FQGNSA. Trimming took 6 bases from V and 5 from J, leaving 16 bases between them. The CDR3 runs to 15 residues. CDR3 coding DNA: TGTGCCAGCAGGGTGGTTGGGAGACGGACCGGGGAGCTGTTTTTT. Translated, it gives CASRVVGRRTGELFF.

The chain is built from TRBV7-8 and TRBJ2-7; 9 positions match TRBD2. J lost 2 bases, V lost 1 base, and 9 bases had no gene match. The CDR3 has 17 amino acids. Germline V gene lookup returns CDR1 SGHVS and CDR2 FQNEAQ. Here the CDR3 DNA reads TGTGCCAGCAGCTTAGTCCCCACGACTAGCGGAGCCTACGAGCAGTACTTC. Translated: CASSLVPTTSGAYEQYF.

The sample holds many counts of this clonotype. V usage is TRBV7-2 and J usage is TRBJ2-2; TRBD2 matches at 13 bases. This CDR3 spans 18 amino acids. Germline CDR1 and CDR2: SGHTA and FQGNSA. V shed 1 base and J 5 bases; nucleotides not matched to a gene: 7. The CDR3 is CASSLDPGLAGNTGELFF. The CDR3 bases are TGTGCCAGCAGCTTAGACCCGGGACTAGCGGGAAATACCGGGGAGCTGTTTTTT.